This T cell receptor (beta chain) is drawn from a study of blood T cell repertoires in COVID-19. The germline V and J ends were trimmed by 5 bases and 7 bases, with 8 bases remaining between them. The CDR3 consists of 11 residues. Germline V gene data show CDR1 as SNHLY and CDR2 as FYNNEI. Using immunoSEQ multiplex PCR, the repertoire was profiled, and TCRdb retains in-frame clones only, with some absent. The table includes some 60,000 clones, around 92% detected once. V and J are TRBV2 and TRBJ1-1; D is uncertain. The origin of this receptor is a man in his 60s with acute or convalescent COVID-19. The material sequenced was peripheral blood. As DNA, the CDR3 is TGTGCCAGCAGTTTGACATATGAAGCTTTCTTT. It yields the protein CASSLTYEAFF.